This TCR beta chain stems from a study of radiotherapy plus CTLA-4 blockade in lung cancer. The wider study: The study recorded objective responses in 15% to 20% of patients and disease control in approximately 29%.

V trimming: 4 bases; J trimming: 4 bases; junction bases outside the gene matches: 13. Per the germline V gene, CDR1 is MRHNA and CDR2 is SNTAGT. CDR3 length: 18 residues. Assay used: immunoSEQ multiplex PCR; TCRdb lists only in-frame clones, some missing. The sample contains around 65,000 clones, 60% to 80% of which appear only once. The rearrangement links TRBV6-4 to TRBJ2-1; 10 bases are shared with TRBD1. The material sequenced was peripheral blood, taken from a patient treated with radiotherapy plus ipilimumab. The TCR originated in a human donor with non-small cell lung cancer who had a complete response to radiotherapy plus ipilimumab. Written as DNA, the CDR3 is TGTGCCAGCAGTGCGACCCGTCAGGGACAGGGGAAATACAATGAGCAGTTCTTC. Translated, it gives CASSATRQGQGKYNEQFF.